These 25 T cell receptor beta chains came from one sample sequenced in a study of breast tumors, draining lymph nodes, adjacent tissues. TCRdb used MiXCR to reprocess the multiplex PCR reads, holding one entry per CDR3 protein. The data contain 90,000 to 120,000 distinct CDR3 sequences, around 21% of them singletons. Axillary draining lymph nodes of breast cancer patients supplied the node samples. Sequencing input: axillary lymph node tissue. The receptor set was obtained from a female donor with breast cancer. Some clones in this sample may be carry-over from other donors' samples.

A few counts support this clonotype. CDR3 amino acids: CASSLLWTPRNYGYTF. Here the CDR3 DNA reads TGTGCCAGCAGTTTATTATGGACCCCGCGGAACTATGGCTACACCTTC. V gene TRBV28 combines with J gene TRBJ1-2, with D unresolved. This CDR3 spans 16 amino acids. The germline V gene encodes CDR1 MDHEN and CDR2 SYDVKM. Between the trimmed V and J ends, which lost 1 base and 2 bases, there was a span of 14 bases.

The chain carries TRBV7-6 and TRBJ1-1; D not resolved. The CDR3 is made up of 15 amino acids. Germline V lookup: CDR1 SGHVS, CDR2 FNYEAQ. Trimming took off 1 base at V and 4 bases at J, with 13 bases between the two ends. The CDR3 DNA is TGTGCCAGCAGCTTAGGGGCGGGGTCGGGCACTGAAGCTTTCTTT. It translates to CASSLGAGSGTEAFF.

This clonotype showed up many times. This chain uses TRBV20-1 with TRBJ2-1, with 11 bases aligning to TRBD2. Germline CDR1 is DFQATT and CDR2 is SNEGSKA (reference sequence). The CDR3 loop spans 16 amino acids. With 0 bases clipped from V and 5 bases from J, the junction kept 6 bases outside the gene matches. This CDR3 is CSARDPGTSGDNEQFF. The CDR3, as DNA: TGCAGTGCTAGAGATCCGGGGACTAGCGGAGACAATGAGCAGTTCTTC.

This clonotype was counted ten times or more. The V and J genes are TRBV20-1 and TRBJ2-3; D is ambiguous. In germline, CDR1 is DFQATT, CDR2 SNEGSKA (reference sequence). This CDR3 region has 15 residues. V was shortened by 3 bases and J by 2 bases, with 15 bases between the two germline ends. The CDR3 reads CSASDSLRFTDTQYF. CDR3 in DNA: TGCAGTGCTAGTGACTCGCTACGTTTCACAGATACGCAGTATTTT.

This clonotype came up a few times. V and J are TRBV28 and TRBJ1-2; unclear D gene. V was cut by 5 bases and J by 5 bases, with 9 bases left in between. CDR3 length: 12 residues. In germline, CDR1 is MDHEN, CDR2 SYDVKM. The CDR3, as DNA: TGTGCCAGCAGTCCTCCCGTTTATGGCTACACCTTC. It specifies CASSPPVYGYTF.

This clonotype was recorded many times. The chain couples TRBV30 to TRBJ2-1, with 9 bases lining up with TRBD2. V lost 7 bases, J lost 2 bases, and 3 bases stayed unmatched. There are 13 residues in the CDR3. The germline V gene has CDR1 GTSNPN and CDR2 SVGIG (reference sequence). CDR3 in amino acids: CASSGAAYNEQFF. CDR3 in DNA: TGTGCCTCTAGCGGGGCTGCCTACAATGAGCAGTTCTTC. Using reference TRBV30 and TRBJ2-1 for the parts outside the CDR3, the full variable domain is SQTIHQWPATLVQPVGSPLSLECTVEGTSNPNLYWYRQAAGRGLQLLFYSVGIGQISSEVPQNLSASRPQDRQFILSSKKLLLSDSGFYLCASSGAAYNEQFFGPGTRLTVL.

As concerns this clonotype: Being one base from a much bigger clone, this may be a read error. A read error is likely, as this CDR3 ends without the conserved phenylalanine or tryptophan. This chain joins TRBV20-1 and TRBJ1-5, with 7 bases fitting TRBD1. The CDR3 runs 13 residues. The J segment lost 5 bases and the V segment lost 5 bases, leaving 6 bases of the junction unmatched. Germline CDR1 and CDR2: DFQATT and SNEGSKA (reference sequence). CDR3 protein: CSAHGTADQPQHL. In nucleotides, the CDR3 is TGCAGTGCTCACGGGACAGCAGATCAGCCCCAGCATCTT.

For this clonotype: This may be a read error, as it is one base from a much larger clone. The chain combines TRBV5-4 with TRBJ2-2; D tentatively fits TRBD1 or TRBD2 (5 bases each). CDR1 SGHNT and CDR2 YYREEE come from the germline V gene (reference sequence). The CDR3 consists of 17 residues. The chain's CDR3 is CAGSPRGKGIGTGELFF. The CDR3 region has the DNA TGTGCCGGCAGCCCCCGAGGGAAGGGGATTGGGACCGGGGAGCTGTTTTTT.

In this sample, this clonotype turned up many times. This chain links TRBV20-1 with TRBJ2-1, with 7 bases that match TRBD2. CDR3 size: 16 residues. Trimming cost V 3 bases and J 4 bases; bases outside gene matches: 12. Per the germline V gene, CDR1 is DFQATT and CDR2 is SNEGSKA (reference sequence). CDR3 DNA: TGCAGTGCTAGCAGTGGCGGGAGTACAGGATACAATGAGCAGTTCTTC. Protein sequence: CSASSGGSTGYNEQFF.

As for this clonotype: This clone may be a read error of a much larger clone one base away. The rearrangement links TRBV20-1 to TRBJ1-4; maybe TRBD1 (6 bases). CDR3 length: 12 residues. Per the germline V gene, CDR1 is DFQATT and CDR2 is SNEGSKA (reference sequence). V shed 5 bases and J shed 8 bases, with 12 bases lying between them. CDR3 residues: CSAGGGGEKLFF. CDR3 DNA: TGCAGTGCTGGAGGGGGGGGGGAAAAACTGTTTTTT.

This chain links TRBV3-1 with TRBJ2-2; TRBD1 aligns across 12 bases. The junction had 9 bases not matched to a gene; V was cut back by 6 bases and J by 7 bases. The CDR3 spans 16 residues. CDR1 and CDR2 (germline): LGHDT, YNNKEL (reference sequence). Written as DNA, the CDR3 is TGTGCCAGCAGAGGCCGGGACAGGGGGCTGATCGGGGAGCTGTTTTTT. It translates to CASRGRDRGLIGELFF.

This clonotype was counted ten times or more. The V and J genes are TRBV6-6 and TRBJ1-3, with D maybe TRBD1 (6 bases). Trimming removed 7 bases from V and 4 bases from J, with 20 bases in between. CDR3 length: 16 amino acids. Germline CDR1 reads MNHNY; CDR2 reads SVGAGI (reference sequence). CDR3: CASIPGEGRLGNTIYF. The CDR3 nucleotides read TGTGCCAGCATCCCAGGGGAGGGGAGGCTCGGAAACACCATATATTTT.

The V call is TRBV29-1, the J call TRBJ1-2, with D possibly TRBD1 on 5 matching bases. V was trimmed by 5 bases and J by 6 bases, leaving 10 bases between them. The CDR3 runs 11 residues. Germline V lookup: CDR1 SQVTM, CDR2 ANQGSEA. CDR3 sequence: CSVHGGDGYTF. DNA of the CDR3: TGCAGCGTTCACGGAGGGGATGGCTACACCTTC.

This clonotype was observed at least ten times. The chain links TRBV15 to TRBJ2-3, with 9 bases aligning to TRBD2. Germline CDR1 LNHNV, CDR2 YYDKDF (reference sequence). The CDR3 extends over 18 amino acids. The V and J ends lost 1 base and 0 bases, in that order; junction bases with no gene match: 8. The chain's CDR3 is CATSRGSASGASTDTQYF. CDR3 nucleotide sequence: TGTGCCACCAGCAGAGGATCAGCTAGCGGGGCTAGCACAGATACGCAGTATTTT. The variable domain in full, completed from reference TRBV15 and TRBJ2-3, reads DAMVIQNPRYQVTQFGKPVTLSCSQTLNHNVMYWYQQKSSQAPKLLFHYYDKDFNNEADTPDNFQSRRPNTSFCFLDIRSPGLGDTAMYLCATSRGSASGASTDTQYFGPGTRLTVL.

V is TRBV28 and J is TRBJ2-7; weak D call: TRBD1 (5 bases). The CDR3 has 15 amino acids. Germline-derived CDR1 and CDR2 are MDHEN and SYDVKM. V lost 6 bases to trimming and J lost 4 bases, with 19 bases between them. The DNA for the CDR3 is TGTGCCAGCAGCCACCGAGGCAGGGCCAGGTACGAGCAGTACTTC. This gives the protein CASSHRGRARYEQYF.

CDR3 residues: CASSRDRANQPQHF. CDR3 DNA: TGTGCCAGCAGCAGGGACAGGGCCAATCAGCCCCAGCATTTT. The V and J genes are TRBV9 and TRBJ1-5; 9 bases map to TRBD1. Germline V lookup: CDR1 SGDLS, CDR2 YYNGEE. J was trimmed by 3 bases and V by 4 bases; bases with no gene match: 2. This CDR3 contains 14 residues.

The rearrangement uses TRBV27 and TRBJ2-2, with D possibly TRBD2 on 5 matching bases. V lost 6 bases to trimming and J lost 6 bases, with 11 bases between them. The CDR3 sequence is 13 residues long. Per the germline V gene, CDR1 is MNHEY and CDR2 is SMNVEV (reference sequence). CDR3 in amino acids: CASSTSWAGELFF. CDR3 sequence (DNA): TGTGCCAGCAGCACTAGTTGGGCCGGGGAGCTGTTTTTT.

This clonotype was counted a few times. Given a much more abundant clone one base away, this may be a read error. This chain connects TRBV24-1 to TRBJ2-7; the match to TRBD2 covers 12 bases. The J segment lost 5 bases and the V segment lost 7 bases, leaving 17 bases of the junction unmatched. Germline CDR1 and CDR2: KGHDR and SFDVKD. This CDR3 has 18 amino acids. CDR3 protein: CATSPAWVVTSGRHEQYF. In DNA, the CDR3 is TGTGCCACCAGCCCGGCTTGGGTAGTGACTAGCGGGAGACACGAGCAGTACTTC.

CDR3 DNA sequence: TGCAGTGCTAGAGTCAGGGGGACGTGGGACGAGCAGTACTTC. Its protein product is CSARVRGTWDEQYF. V and J are TRBV20-1 and TRBJ2-7, with TRBD1 matching over 7 bases. The germline V gene has CDR1 DFQATT and CDR2 SNEGSKA (reference sequence). CDR3 length: 14 amino acids. Germline trimming cut 1 base from V and 5 bases from J; bases unmatched to any gene: 8.

The rearrangement uses TRBV27 and TRBJ2-3, with D unresolved. Trimming took 0 bases from V and 9 from J, leaving 10 bases between them. The CDR3 loop spans 13 amino acids. Germline-derived CDR1 and CDR2 are MNHEY and SMNVEV (reference sequence). CDR3 DNA: TGTGCCAGCAGTTTATCGAGGCAGGCAACGCAGTATTTT. Protein: CASSLSRQATQYF.

V usage is TRBV9 and J usage is TRBJ2-1; 14 positions agree with TRBD2. The CDR3 runs to 18 residues. Per the germline V gene, CDR1 is SGDLS and CDR2 is YYNGEE. The ends lost 0 bases at V and 9 bases at J; junction bases unmatched: 11. In DNA form, the CDR3 reads TGTGCCAGCAGCGTAGCTCCGGGGACTAGCGGGAGTCACAGTGAGCAGTTCTTC. Translation gives CASSVAPGTSGSHSEQFF. Based on the CDR3 plus reference TRBV9 and TRBJ2-1, the full variable domain is DSGVTQTPKHLITATGQRVTLRCSPRSGDLSVYWYQQSLDQGLQFLIQYYNGEERAKGNILERFSAQQFPDLHSELNLSSLELGDSALYFCASSVAPGTSGSHSEQFFGPGTRLTVL.

About this clonotype itself: The junction does not match germline at one end; this may be a read error. The V and J genes are TRBV18 and TRBJ2-7; TRBD2 might be the D (6 bases). The CDR3 consists of 14 residues. The germline gives CDR1 KGHSH, CDR2 LQKENI. This CDR3 reads CASSWGRGGHERYF. CDR3 coding DNA: TGTGCCAGCTCCTGGGGTAGGGGAGGACACGAGCGGTACTTC.

This clonotype was detected many times. This chain links TRBV7-9 with TRBJ2-7, with 7 bases fitting TRBD2. The germline V gene has CDR1 SEHNR and CDR2 FQNEAQ (reference sequence). Unmatched junction bases numbered 12, after V lost 5 bases and J lost 11 bases. The CDR3 totals 13 residues. The CDR3 bases are TGTGCCAGCAGCCCCTGGGAGGGACTGAAGGAGTACTTC. The encoded protein is CASSPWEGLKEYF.

CDR3 sequence: CASSSRTGGLQPQHF. DNA of the CDR3: TGTGCCAGCAGTAGCCGGACAGGGGGCCTTCAGCCCCAGCATTTT. The rearrangement joins TRBV28 to TRBJ1-5; 11 nucleotides agree with TRBD1. V gave up 5 bases and J gave up 6 bases; unmatched junction bases: 6. Per the germline V gene, CDR1 is MDHEN and CDR2 is SYDVKM. CDR3 length equals 15 residues.

This clonotype appeared a few times. CDR3 sequence: CASSLSMAEAFF. In nucleotides, the CDR3 is TGTGCCAGCAGCTTAAGTATGGCTGAAGCTTTCTTT. The chain employs TRBV7-9 and TRBJ1-1; D is uncertain. The CDR3 is 12 residues long. The germline V gene encodes CDR1 SEHNR and CDR2 FQNEAQ (reference sequence). V shed 2 bases and J shed 6 bases, with 7 bases lying between them.